These 13 T cell receptor beta chains were all obtained from the same sample, sequenced in a study of blood T cells in healthy people across ages. A second about 6 to 11 cycle PCR used barcoded and J-beta primers. TCRdb fed the 5' RACE reads into MiXCR, producing one record per CDR3 protein. The sample has fewer than 1.5 million distinct CDR3 sequences, 42% seen once. The specimen was blood. These receptor sequences come from a woman between 18 and 30 years old in good health.

This clonotype showed up just a few times. A much larger clone lies a single base off, so this may be a read error. The rearrangement joins TRBV7-9 to TRBJ2-7; 11 bases match TRBD1. V dropped 4 bases and J dropped 7; count of bases not matched to a gene: 9. From germline, CDR1 is SEHNR and CDR2 FQNEAQ (reference sequence). This CDR3 region has 15 residues. CDR3 nucleotide sequence: TGTGCCAGCAGCTCGGACAGGGGGCTCTACGATGAGCAGTACTTC. Protein sequence: CASSSDRGLYDEQYF.

The genes are TRBV24-1 and TRBJ2-5; D is ambiguous. CDR3 length: 13 amino acids. Germline V lookup: CDR1 KGHDR, CDR2 SFDVKD. V lost 9 bases and J 5 bases, leaving 15 bases between the germline ends. For the CDR3, the DNA is TGTGCCACCGGAAACGCTGCAGGCGAGACCCAGTACTTC. Translation: CATGNAAGETQYF.

V and J are TRBV20-1 and TRBJ1-5; 10 bases match TRBD1. The germline gives CDR1 DFQATT, CDR2 SNEGSKA (reference sequence). The V and J ends lost 4 bases and 7 bases, in that order; junction bases with no gene match: 7. This CDR3 contains 14 residues. Written as DNA, the CDR3 is TGCAGTGCTATGGGACAGGGGAAGGGACAGCCCCAGCATTTT. It yields the protein CSAMGQGKGQPQHF.

The V call is TRBV2, the J call TRBJ1-1; tentative D call: TRBD1 (6 bases). The CDR3 is made up of 13 amino acids. Trimming took 7 bases from V and 5 from J, leaving 14 bases between them. Germline CDR1 is SNHLY and CDR2 is FYNNEI. The CDR3 loop reads CASTGGRLTEAFF. In DNA, the CDR3 is TGTGCCAGCACCGGGGGGCGGTTAACTGAAGCTTTCTTT.

This clonotype was detected a few times. V and J are TRBV7-2 and TRBJ2-7; D tentatively fits TRBD1 or TRBD2 (5 bases each). This CDR3 has 15 residues. The ends were cut back, 3 bases at V and 4 bases at J, with 16 bases in the middle. CDR1 SGHTA and CDR2 FQGNSA come from the germline V gene. The DNA for the CDR3 is TGTGCCAGCAGCTTCGCCGGGACGGATCCTTACGAGCAGTACTTC. Amino acid sequence: CASSFAGTDPYEQYF.

J is TRBJ1-1 and V is TRBV4-1, with a tentative D call TRBD1 (5 bases). Germline loops: CDR1 MGHRA, CDR2 YSYEKL. Trimming left V 3 bases short and J 4 bases short, with 9 bases between. The CDR3 has 13 amino acids. For the CDR3, the DNA is TGCGCCAGCAGCCATGCCGGGGGCACTGAAGCTTTCTTT. This encodes CASSHAGGTEAFF.

The genes are TRBV6-6 and TRBJ1-4, with a weak D call TRBD1 (5 bases). This CDR3 has 17 residues. V was pared by 1 base and J by 7 bases, with 19 bases between. From germline, CDR1 is MNHNY and CDR2 SVGAGI (reference sequence). Written as DNA, the CDR3 is TGTGCCAGCAGTTACTTTGCCCTCGGGAGGGGTGGTGAAAAACTGTTTTTT. Its translation: CASSYFALGRGGEKLFF.

As concerns this clonotype: At one end, the junction sequence differs from germline, possibly due to a read error. The V gene is TRBV18, the J gene TRBJ2-6, with 9 bases identical to TRBD1. The germline V gene encodes CDR1 KGHSH and CDR2 LQKENI. The CDR3 has 19 residues. The CDR3 reads CASSPVLSGTGFGATVLTF. In DNA, the CDR3 is TGTGCCAGCTCACCAGTACTTTCCGGGACAGGGTTTGGGGCCACCGTCCTGACTTTC.

This clonotype has just a few counts. V is TRBV7-9 and J is TRBJ2-1; D may be TRBD1 (7 bases). V was cut by 6 bases and J by 2 bases, with 26 bases left in between. The length of the CDR3 is 19 residues. Germline V gives CDR1 SEHNR, CDR2 FQNEAQ (reference sequence). Here the CDR3 reads CASSPGGFGGLATYNEQFF. The CDR3 region has the DNA TGTGCCAGCAGTCCAGGGGGTTTCGGTGGGCTAGCGACCTACAATGAGCAGTTCTTC.

The V and J genes are TRBV18 and TRBJ1-1; D unresolved. Trimming stripped 2 bases from V and 2 bases from J, with 9 bases between. Per germline, CDR1 KGHSH and CDR2 LQKENI. CDR3 size: 14 residues. Here the CDR3 reads CASSPSSSNTEAFF. Written as DNA, the CDR3 is TGTGCCAGCTCACCATCTAGCAGTAACACTGAAGCTTTCTTT.

This sequence joins TRBV6-5 and TRBJ2-7, with unresolved D. CDR1 is MNHEY, CDR2 SVGAGI, per germline. CDR3 length: 14 residues. The V gene lost 0 bases and the J gene lost 3 bases, with 9 bases spanning the gap. Here the CDR3 reads CASSYSNGNYEQYF. DNA of the CDR3: TGTGCCAGCAGTTACTCAAACGGAAACTACGAGCAGTACTTC.

The gene calls are TRBV14 and TRBJ1-5; D might be TRBD1 (5 bases). Germline V CDR1 and CDR2: SGHDN, FVKESK. CDR3 length equals 14 residues. The V gene lost 5 bases and the J gene lost 4 bases, with 12 bases spanning the gap. The CDR3 DNA reads as TGTGCCAGCAGCTCCTCCAGGGCGAATCAGCCCCAGCATTTT. As protein: CASSSSRANQPQHF.

The chain is built from TRBV14 and TRBJ2-7; 10 bases fit TRBD2. In germline, CDR1 is SGHDN, CDR2 FVKESK. CDR3 length: 16 amino acids. J was trimmed by 3 bases and V by 0 bases; bases with no gene match: 5. The CDR3 DNA reads TGTGCCAGCAGCCAAGATCGGGGACTAGCGAACTACGAGCAGTACTTC. This gives the protein CASSQDRGLANYEQYF.